The 8 T cell receptor beta chains below all came from one sample that was sequenced in a study of shared clonotypes between healthy human individuals (dated by TCRdb to the early 2020s). Library method: the immunoSEQ multiplex PCR assay. Sourced from immuneACCESS, this table was stored by TCRdb with only in-frame sequences that have V and J called. A share of the clones is absent; for the studies checked, an unresolved V gene accounts for under half, and the remainder has no known explanation. The sample table shows some 120,000 clones, and about 70% are seen once. Roughly 23% of the sample is in the top ten clones. What was sequenced was memory CD8+ T cells sorted from blood. The cell subset or site label on this specimen signifies: CD45RO+ cells pooled with CCR7-negative TemRA cells. Receptor source: a woman between 25 and 40 years old in good health.

The chain links TRBV9 to TRBJ2-3; weak D call: TRBD2 (6 bases). The CDR3 extends over 15 amino acids. With 4 bases removed from V and 2 bases from J, the gap between germline ends came to 14 bases. Germline-derived CDR1 and CDR2 are SGDLS and YYNGEE. CDR3 sequence (DNA): TGTGCCAGCAGCTTCTCGTTAGCGGCCACAGATACGCAGTATTTT. This translates into CASSFSLAATDTQYF.

The chain combines TRBV28 with TRBJ2-5; 14 bases agree with TRBD2. CDR3 length: 17 amino acids. Germline CDR1 MDHEN, CDR2 SYDVKM. With 0 bases clipped from V and 5 bases from J, the junction kept 5 bases outside the gene matches. The DNA of the CDR3 is TGTGCCAGCAGTTTATGGACTAGCGGGAGGGGGGCGGAGACCCAGTACTTC. Translated: CASSLWTSGRGAETQYF. Full variable domain (remainder filled in from reference TRBV28 and TRBJ2-5): DVKVTQSSRYLVKRTGEKVFLECVQDMDHENMFWYRQDPGLGLRLIYFSYDVKMKEKGDIPEGYSVSREKKERFSLILESASTNQTSMYLCASSLWTSGRGAETQYFGPGTRLLVL.

Ten or more counts support this clone. The J gene is TRBJ1-4, the V gene TRBV19; possibly TRBD1 for D (6 bases). From germline, CDR1 is LNHDA and CDR2 SQIVND (reference sequence). The V end was cut by 5 bases, the J end by 4 bases, with 17 bases between. CDR3 length: 16 amino acids. This chain's CDR3 is CASSPRPGANNEKLFF. The CDR3 nucleotides are TGTGCCAGTAGTCCTCGGCCGGGGGCGAATAATGAAAAACTGTTTTTT.

The V call is TRBV7-9, the J call TRBJ2-1, with 10 bases that match TRBD1. V lost 5 bases to trimming and J lost 8 bases; unmatched junction nucleotides: 12. Germline V CDR1 and CDR2: SEHNR, FQNEAQ (reference sequence). This CDR3 spans 16 amino acids. CDR3 nucleotide sequence: TGTGCCAGCAGCAGAACGGGACAGGGGAGCGTAGATGAGCAGTTCTTC. Its translation: CASSRTGQGSVDEQFF.

V is TRBV6-6 and J is TRBJ2-7, with D unresolved. The CDR3 consists of 15 residues. V gave up 6 bases and J gave up 3 bases, with 18 bases separating them. Germline V CDR1 and CDR2: MNHNY, SVGAGI (reference sequence). The CDR3 protein is CASSPLPGRNYEQYF. In DNA form, the CDR3 reads TGTGCCAGCAGCCCCCTCCCCGGCAGAAACTACGAGCAGTACTTC.

This rearrangement joins TRBV7-9 to TRBJ2-3; D remains unclear. The germline gives CDR1 SEHNR, CDR2 FQNEAQ (reference sequence). Trimming cost V 1 base and J 4 bases, with 9 bases left between them. CDR3 length equals 14 residues. The CDR3 DNA sequence: TGTGCCAGCAGCTTAGGATTGGGCCCAGATACGCAGTATTTT. Amino acids: CASSLGLGPDTQYF.

In this sample, this clone turned up a few times. This chain uses TRBV28 with TRBJ2-1; the D gene is possibly TRBD2 (6 bases). Between the trimmed V and J ends, which lost 6 bases and 3 bases, there was a span of 24 bases. CDR3 length: 18 residues. Germline CDR1 MDHEN, CDR2 SYDVKM. The CDR3 is CASSQHHYTGSFYNEQFF. CDR3 DNA: TGTGCCAGCAGCCAGCACCACTATACCGGGAGCTTCTACAATGAGCAGTTCTTC.

In this sample, this clone turned up a few times. The V call is TRBV25-1, the J call TRBJ2-1; 8 bases fit TRBD2. CDR3 size: 16 residues. J gave up 5 bases and V 3 bases, and 9 bases lay outside the gene matches. Germline assignment: CDR1 MGHDK and CDR2 SYGVNS. The CDR3 bases are TGTGCCAGCAGTGAGCCCAAGCGGGAGCGGGACAATGAGCAGTTCTTC. This gives the protein CASSEPKRERDNEQFF.